What follows is one T cell receptor beta chain and its context. The sample comes from a study of blood T cell repertoires in COVID-19. Libraries were prepared by immunoSEQ multiplex PCR; TCRdb keeps only in-frame clonotypes and omits some of them. The data show 95,000 to 110,000 clones, approximately 89% seen once. The CDR3 has 16 amino acids. V was trimmed by 3 bases and J by 7 bases, leaving 21 bases between them. Germline values: CDR1 MGHDK, CDR2 SYGVNS. The TCR originated in a woman older than 75 in a cohort sampled during active COVID-19. This chain connects TRBV25-1 to TRBJ1-1; D gene uncertain. Sample: peripheral blood. CDR3 sequence: CASSDLAGAGRLEAFF. The DNA for the CDR3 is TGTGCCAGCAGTGATCTTGCTGGTGCGGGGAGACTTGAAGCTTTCTTT. The entire variable domain, with the rest obtained from reference TRBV25-1 and TRBJ1-1, is as follows: EADIYQTPRYLVIGTGKKITLECSQTMGHDKMYWYQQDPGMELHLIHYSYGVNSTEKGDLSSESTVSRIRTEHFPLTLESARPSHTSQYLCASSDLAGAGRLEAFFGQGTRLTVV.